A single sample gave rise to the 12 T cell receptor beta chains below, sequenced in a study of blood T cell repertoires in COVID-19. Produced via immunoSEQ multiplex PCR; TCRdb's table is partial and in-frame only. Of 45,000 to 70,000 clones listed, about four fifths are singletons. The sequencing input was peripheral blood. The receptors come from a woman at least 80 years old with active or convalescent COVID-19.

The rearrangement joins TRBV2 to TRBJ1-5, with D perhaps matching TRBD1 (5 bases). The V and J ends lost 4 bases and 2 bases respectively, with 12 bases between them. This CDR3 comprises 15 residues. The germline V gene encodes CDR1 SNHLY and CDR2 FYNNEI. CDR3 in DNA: TGTGCCAGCAGTGTAATGGACACCGGCAATCAGCCCCAGCATTTT. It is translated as CASSVMDTGNQPQHF.

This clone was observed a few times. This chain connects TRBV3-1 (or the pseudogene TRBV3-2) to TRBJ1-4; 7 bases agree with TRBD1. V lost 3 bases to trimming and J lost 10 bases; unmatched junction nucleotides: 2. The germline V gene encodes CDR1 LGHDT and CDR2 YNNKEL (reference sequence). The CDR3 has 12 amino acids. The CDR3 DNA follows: TGTGCCAGCAGCCAGGACAGGAGAAAACTGTTTTTT. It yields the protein CASSQDRRKLFF.

For the CDR3, the DNA is TGCGCCAGCAGCCTGGACAGTTCCTTTCCCCCCTACGAGCAGTACTTC. The encoded protein is CASSLDSSFPPYEQYF. This chain uses TRBV5-1 with TRBJ2-7; D may be TRBD1 (6 bases). The CDR3 totals 16 residues. V lost 4 bases, J lost 2 bases, and 19 bases lay in between. CDR1 and CDR2 from the germline V gene are SGHRS and YFSETQ.

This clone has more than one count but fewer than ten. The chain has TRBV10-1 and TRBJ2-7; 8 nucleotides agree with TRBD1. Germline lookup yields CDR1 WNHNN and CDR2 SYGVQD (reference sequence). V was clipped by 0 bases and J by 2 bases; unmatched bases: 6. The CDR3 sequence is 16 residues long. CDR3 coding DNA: TGCGCCAGCAGTGAGTCTACAGGGGGTCCCACCTACGAGCAGTACTTC. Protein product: CASSESTGGPTYEQYF.

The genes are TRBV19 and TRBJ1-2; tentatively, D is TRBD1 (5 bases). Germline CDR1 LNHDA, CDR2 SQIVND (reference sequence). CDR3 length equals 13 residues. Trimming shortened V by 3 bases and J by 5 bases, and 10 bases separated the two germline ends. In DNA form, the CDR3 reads TGTGCCAGTAGTATGGGGGGACGATATGGCTACACCTTC. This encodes CASSMGGRYGYTF.

DNA for the CDR3: TGTGCCTGCTGGGGGACTTGCGGGGGCCCCCGCCACGGAGAGACCCAGTACTTC. Translation: CACWGTCGGPRHGETQYF. J is TRBJ2-5 and V is TRBV7-9; weak D call: TRBD2 (7 bases). This CDR3 has 18 amino acids. V was shortened by 11 bases and J by 4 bases, with 32 bases between the two germline ends. Germline loops: CDR1 SEHNR, CDR2 FQNEAQ (reference sequence).

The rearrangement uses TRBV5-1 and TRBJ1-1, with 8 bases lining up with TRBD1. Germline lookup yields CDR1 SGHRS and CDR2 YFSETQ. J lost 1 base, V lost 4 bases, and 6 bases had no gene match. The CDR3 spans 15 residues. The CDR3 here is CASSGAGQGNTEAFF. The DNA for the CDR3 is TGCGCCAGCAGCGGGGCAGGACAGGGGAACACTGAAGCTTTCTTT.

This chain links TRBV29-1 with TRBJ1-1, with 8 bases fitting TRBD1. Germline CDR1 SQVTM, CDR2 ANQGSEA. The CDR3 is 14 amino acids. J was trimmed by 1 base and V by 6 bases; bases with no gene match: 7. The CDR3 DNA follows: TGCAGCGTGGGAGGACAGGGTCCGAACACTGAAGCTTTCTTT. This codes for CSVGGQGPNTEAFF. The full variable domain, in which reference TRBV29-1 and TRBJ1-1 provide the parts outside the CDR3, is SAVISQKPSRDICQRGTSLTIQCQVDSQVTMMFWYRQQPGQSLTLIATANQGSEATYESGFVIDKFPISRPNLTFSTLTVSNMSPEDSSIYLCSVGGQGPNTEAFFGQGTRLTVV.

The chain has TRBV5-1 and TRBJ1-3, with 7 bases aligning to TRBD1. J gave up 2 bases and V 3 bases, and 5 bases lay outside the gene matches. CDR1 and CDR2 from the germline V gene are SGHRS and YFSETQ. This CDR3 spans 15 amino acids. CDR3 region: CASSSAGQAGNTIYF. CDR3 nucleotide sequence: TGCGCCAGCAGCTCAGCAGGACAGGCTGGAAACACCATATATTTT.

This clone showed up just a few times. The CDR3 DNA follows: TGTGCCAGCAGTTTAATGGCAGGGGCGAACACTGAAGCTTTCTTT. This codes for CASSLMAGANTEAFF. This chain joins TRBV28 and TRBJ1-1, with a tentative D call TRBD1 (6 bases). V lost 2 bases and J 1 base, leaving 11 bases between the germline ends. CDR3 length: 15 amino acids. Germline values: CDR1 MDHEN, CDR2 SYDVKM.

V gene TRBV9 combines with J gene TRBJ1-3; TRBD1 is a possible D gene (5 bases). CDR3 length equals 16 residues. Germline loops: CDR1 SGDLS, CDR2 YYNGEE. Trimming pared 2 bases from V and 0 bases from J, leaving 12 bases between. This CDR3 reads CASSVGGILSGNTIYF. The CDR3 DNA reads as TGTGCCAGCAGCGTTGGGGGGATCCTCTCTGGAAACACCATATATTTT. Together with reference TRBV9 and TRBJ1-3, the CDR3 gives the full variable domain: DSGVTQTPKHLITATGQRVTLRCSPRSGDLSVYWYQQSLDQGLQFLIQYYNGEERAKGNILERFSAQQFPDLHSELNLSSLELGDSALYFCASSVGGILSGNTIYFGEGSWLTVV.

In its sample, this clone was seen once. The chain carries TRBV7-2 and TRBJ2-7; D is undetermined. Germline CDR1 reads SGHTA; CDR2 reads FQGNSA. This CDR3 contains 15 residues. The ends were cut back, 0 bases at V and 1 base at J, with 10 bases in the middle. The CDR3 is CASSLALALSYEQYF. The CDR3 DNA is TGTGCCAGCAGCTTAGCGCTTGCCCTATCCTACGAGCAGTACTTC.